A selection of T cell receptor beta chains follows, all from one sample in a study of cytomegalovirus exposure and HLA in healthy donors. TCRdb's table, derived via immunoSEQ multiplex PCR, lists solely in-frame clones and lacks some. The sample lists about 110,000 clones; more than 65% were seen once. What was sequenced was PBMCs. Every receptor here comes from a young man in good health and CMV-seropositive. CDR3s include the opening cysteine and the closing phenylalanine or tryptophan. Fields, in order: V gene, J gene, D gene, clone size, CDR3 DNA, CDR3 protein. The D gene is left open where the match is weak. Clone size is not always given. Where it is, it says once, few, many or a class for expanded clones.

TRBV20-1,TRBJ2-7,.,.,TGCAGTGCCGTCGAACACCACGAGCAGTACTTC,CSAVEHHEQYF
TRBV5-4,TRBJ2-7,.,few,TGTGCCAGCAGCTCAACGACAGCCATCTACGAGCAGTACTTC,CASSSTTAIYEQYF
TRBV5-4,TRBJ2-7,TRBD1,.,TGTGCCAGCAGCCCTCCCGGGACAGTTGCCTCCTACGAGCAGTACTTC,CASSPPGTVASYEQYF
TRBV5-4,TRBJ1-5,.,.,TGTGCCAGCAGCCCCGGGGTCAATCAGCCCCAGCATTTT,CASSPGVNQPQHF
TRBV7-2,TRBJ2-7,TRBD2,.,TGTGCCAGCAGCTTGGCAGCGGGGGCCATCTACGAGCAGTACTTC,CASSLAAGAIYEQYF
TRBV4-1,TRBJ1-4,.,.,TGCGCCAGCAGCCGCGCTACAGGGTCGACTAATGAAAAACTGTTTTTT,CASSRATGSTNEKLFF
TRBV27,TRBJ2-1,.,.,TGTGCCAGCAGTTTACATCCCTCCTACAATGAGCAGTTCTTC,CASSLHPSYNEQFF
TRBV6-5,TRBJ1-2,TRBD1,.,TGTGCCAGCGGTTACCCGGGACAGGGGGGCAACTATGGCTACACCTTC,CASGYPGQGGNYGYTF
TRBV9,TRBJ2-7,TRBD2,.,TGTGCCAGCAGCGTAGCCCCCACTAGCGGCCTCTCCTACGAGCAGTACTTC,CASSVAPTSGLSYEQYF
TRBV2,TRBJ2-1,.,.,TGTGCCTGGCGGCAGGGGAGCTCCTACAATGAGCAGTTCTTC,CAWRQGSSYNEQFF
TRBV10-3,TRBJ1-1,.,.,TGTGCCATCAGTGAGTCGGAGGGATGGAACACTGAAGCTTTCTTT,CAISESEGWNTEAFF
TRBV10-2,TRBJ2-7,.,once,TGCGCCAGCAGTGAGCCCCCCCAGGTGAACGAGCAGTACTTC,CASSEPPQVNEQYF
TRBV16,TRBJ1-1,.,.,TGTGCCAGCAGCCAGACAGTTATGAACACTGAAGCTTTCTTT,CASSQTVMNTEAFF
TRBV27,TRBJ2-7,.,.,TGTGCCAGCAGTTTATCAGCACCAAGCTCCTACGAGCAGTACTTC,CASSLSAPSSYEQYF
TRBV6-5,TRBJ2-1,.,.,TGTGCCAGCAGGGCCTCGAATGAGCAGTTCTTC,CASRASNEQFF
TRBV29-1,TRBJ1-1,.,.,TGCAGCGCCCCCAATTCGGGCCGCGGCGGGGGGACTGAAGCTTTCTTT,CSAPNSGRGGGTEAFF
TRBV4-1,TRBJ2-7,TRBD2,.,TGCGCCAGCAGCCAAGCCGGGACTAGCGGGTACGAGCAGTACTTC,CASSQAGTSGYEQYF
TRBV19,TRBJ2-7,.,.,TGTGCCAGTAGTATGAACTACTACGAGCAGTACTTC,CASSMNYYEQYF
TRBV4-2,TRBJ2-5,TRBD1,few,TGTGCCAGCAGCCAAGTGGGACAGGGGGACGAGACCCAGTACTTC,CASSQVGQGDETQYF
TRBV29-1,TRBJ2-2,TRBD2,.,TGCAGCGTCGGGACTACGAACACCGGGGAGCTGTTTTTT,CSVGTTNTGELFF
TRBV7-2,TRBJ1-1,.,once,TGTGCCAGCAGCTTAAATGGGGCAGGGGCTGGGGCTGAAGCTTTCTTT,CASSLNGAGAGAEAFF
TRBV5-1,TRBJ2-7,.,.,TGCGCCAGCAGCCAGGGTGGGGAGCAGTACTTC,CASSQGGEQYF
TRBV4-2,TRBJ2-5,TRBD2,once,TGTGCCAGCAGCCAAGCTCCCGGGTTACTAGCGGGGGATCCGTACCAAGAGACCCAGTACTTC,CASSQAPGLLAGDPYQETQYF
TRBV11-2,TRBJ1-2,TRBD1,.,TGTGCCAGCAGCATGACAGGGGGTAAGGATGGCTACACCTTC,CASSMTGGKDGYTF
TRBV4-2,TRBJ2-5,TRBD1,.,TGTGCCAGCAGCCAAGTCCAGGGGACAGCTTTCCAAGAGACCCAGTACTTC,CASSQVQGTAFQETQYF
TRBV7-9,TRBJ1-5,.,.,TGTGCCAGCAGCTTAGGGGACTTATGGCATTTT,CASSLGDLWHF
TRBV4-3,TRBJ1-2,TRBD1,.,TGCGCCAGCAGCCCGGACAGGGGGTTCCTCTATGGCTACACCTTC,CASSPDRGFLYGYTF
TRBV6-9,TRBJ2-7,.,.,TGTGCCAGCAGTCACCAGGCCGAGCAGTACTTC,CASSHQAEQYF
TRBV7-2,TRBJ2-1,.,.,TGTGCCAGCAGCGCTACTAGAAATGAGCAGTTCTTC,CASSATRNEQFF
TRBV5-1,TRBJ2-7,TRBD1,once,TGCGCCAGCAGCTCGCAAATACAACAGGGGTACGAGCAGTACTTC,CASSSQIQQGYEQYF
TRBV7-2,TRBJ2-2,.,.,TGTGTCAGCAGCTGGCAGGGGTACACCGGGGAGCTGTTTTTT,CVSSWQGYTGELFF
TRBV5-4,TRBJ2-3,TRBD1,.,TGTGCCAGCAGCTTGGCCTTTTTAGGGGACAGGGACACAGATACGCAGTATTTT,CASSLAFLGDRDTDTQYF